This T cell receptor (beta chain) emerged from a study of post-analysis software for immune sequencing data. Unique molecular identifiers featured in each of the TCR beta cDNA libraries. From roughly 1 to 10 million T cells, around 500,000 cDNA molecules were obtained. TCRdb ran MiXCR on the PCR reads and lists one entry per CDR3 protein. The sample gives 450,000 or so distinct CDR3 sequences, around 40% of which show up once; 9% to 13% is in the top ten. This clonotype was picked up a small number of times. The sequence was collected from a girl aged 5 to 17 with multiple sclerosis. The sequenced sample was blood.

CDR3 sequence reads: CASSYGTSPGGDEQFF. The CDR3 DNA reads as TGCGCCAGCAGCTACGGGACTAGCCCGGGGGGGGATGAGCAGTTCTTC. The V call is TRBV5-1, the J call TRBJ2-1, with TRBD2 matching 9 bases. V shed 3 bases, J shed 8 bases, and the junction held 12 bases outside the gene matches. The CDR3 covers 16 residues. Germline V gives CDR1 SGHRS, CDR2 YFSETQ.